This record covers a single T cell receptor (beta chain). The entry originates in a study of cytomegalovirus exposure and HLA in healthy donors. CDR1 and CDR2 from the germline V gene are MNHEY and SVGAGI. The V segment lost 4 bases and the J segment 6 bases; nucleotides outside the gene matches: 8. The CDR3 covers 16 residues. Primers for the PCR totalled 60 Vbeta and 13 Jbeta. Using immunoSEQ multiplex PCR, the repertoire was profiled, and TCRdb retains in-frame clones only, with some absent. The sample holds 170,000 or so clones; about three quarters are singletons and the top ten take just over 3%.

The V call is TRBV6-5, the J call TRBJ2-2; 10 nucleotides agree with TRBD1. The specimen was PBMCs. The sequence derives from a woman in her thirties or forties in good health and CMV-seronegative. The CDR3 here is CASSSYGTGDAGELFF. The DNA of the CDR3 is TGTGCCAGCAGTTCGTATGGGACAGGGGATGCCGGGGAGCTGTTTTTT.